This is a list of T cell receptor beta chains from one sample in a study of T cells in localized non-small cell lung cancer. This table comes from immunoSEQ multiplex PCR, and its TCRdb copy is limited to in-frame clones, with some not included. Of roughly 40,000 clones in the sample, about 87% were seen once. The source material was peripheral blood, sampled before any cancer treatment. These receptor sequences come from a woman aged 40-69 years with stage I lung adenocarcinoma. CDR3s include the opening cysteine and the closing phenylalanine or tryptophan. D genes are given only for firm matches. Part of the rows lack a size; the others show once, few, many or a class for expanded clones.

>TRBJ2-3|TRBV19|.|.|17
TGTGCCAGTAGTATAGGGGGACGGCGGGTGAGCACAGATACGCAGTATTTT
CASSIGGRRVSTDTQYF
>TRBJ2-7|TRBV7-2|.|once|14
TGTGCCAGCAGCTTTACCCTGGGGGGGCGCGAGCAGTACTTC
CASSFTLGGREQYF
>TRBJ2-5|TRBV20-1|.|.|10
TGCAGTGCTAGCTGGGAGACCCAGTACTTC
CSASWETQYF
>TRBJ2-1|TRBV4-1|TRBD2|.|17
TGCGCCAGCAGCCAAGACGGGACTAGCGGATCCTACAATGAGCAGTTCTTC
CASSQDGTSGSYNEQFF
>TRBJ1-2|TRBV28|.|.|14
TGTGCCAGCAGTTTATCTTCACTAGGGTATGGCTACACCTTC
CASSLSSLGYGYTF
>TRBJ1-6|TRBV5-4|TRBD1|.|14
TGTGCCAGCAGCATGGGACAGGGTACGTCACCCCTCCACTTT
CASSMGQGTSPLHF
>TRBJ2-5|TRBV5-1|TRBD2|.|16
TGCGCCAGCAGCGCCCGACTAGCGGGAGACCAAGAGACCCAGTACTTC
CASSARLAGDQETQYF
>TRBJ2-1|TRBV5-6|.|.|17
TGTGCCAGCAGCTGGTCCCCTCTCAAGCGGGCCTGGGGTGAGCAGTTCTTC
CASSWSPLKRAWGEQFF
>TRBJ2-1|TRBV11-2|.|.|11
TGTGCCAGCAGTCCCCGACTAGACAAGTTCTTC
CASSPRLDKFF
>TRBJ2-3|TRBV7-9|TRBD2|.|19
TGTGCCAGCAGCCCCAGAACTAGCGGGAGGAGGTGGTTCACAGATACGCAGTATTTT
CASSPRTSGRRWFTDTQYF
>TRBJ1-2|TRBV7-2|.|.|14
TGTGCCAGCAGCTTAGCCGAAGGGGACTATGGCTACACCTTC
CASSLAEGDYGYTF
>TRBJ2-7|TRBV27|.|large|15
TGTGCCAGCAGTTATGCTGGAGGGCCTTTGTACGAGCAGTACTTC
CASSYAGGPLYEQYF
>TRBJ2-1|TRBV6-1|TRBD2|once|14
TGTGCCAGCAGTGACTCGGCGGGAGTAAATGAGCAGTTCTTC
CASSDSAGVNEQFF
>TRBJ2-7|TRBV2|TRBD2|.|15
TGTGCCAGCCAGCGGGAGCCCCTGGAGGCCTACGAGCAGTACTTC
CASQREPLEAYEQYF
>TRBJ1-1|TRBV19|TRBD1|.|12
TGTGCCAGTAGTATTAGGGGACAGGAGGCTTTCTTT
CASSIRGQEAFF
>TRBJ2-4|TRBV6-5|TRBD1|.|13
TGTGCCAGCAGGGGACAGGGAGAAAACATTCAGTACTTC
CASRGQGENIQYF
>TRBJ2-7|TRBV18|TRBD1|.|14
TGTGCCAGCTCACCAACTCGACAGGGCGGCGAGCAGTACTTC
CASSPTRQGGEQYF
>TRBJ2-2|TRBV28|TRBD1|.|15
TGTGCCAGCAAACTCGGGACAGTGAACACCGGGGAGCTGTTTTTT
CASKLGTVNTGELFF
>TRBJ2-7|TRBV19|TRBD2|.|16
TGTGCCAGTAGTATAAGAGGGGGGACTAGCGGGATCGAGCAGTACTTC
CASSIRGGTSGIEQYF
>TRBJ2-5|TRBV28|TRBD2|once|13
TGTGCCAGCACCCTAGCGGATGGGGAGACCCAGTACTTC
CASTLADGETQYF
>TRBJ2-2|TRBV6-6|TRBD2|.|16
TGTGCCAGCAGTCAACGGACTAGCGCTAACACCGGGGAGCTGTTTTTT
CASSQRTSANTGELFF
>TRBJ2-1|TRBV23-1|.|.|14
TGCGCCAGCAGGCCAACACAACGGGGCAATGAGCAGTTCTTC
CASRPTQRGNEQFF
>TRBJ1-5|TRBV7-8|.|.|16
TGTGCCAGCAGCTTAAAGAGAGGGGTAGTAGGTCAGCCCCAGCATTTT
CASSLKRGVVGQPQHF
>TRBJ1-1|TRBV25-1|TRBD1|.|14
TGTGCCAGCAGGGACAGGGGTTGGAACACTGAAGCTTTCTTT
CASRDRGWNTEAFF
>TRBJ2-2|TRBV2|TRBD2|.|13
TGTGCCAGCAGTAGGCCTAGCGGGGAGGAGCTGTTTTTT
CASSRPSGEELFF
>TRBJ2-2|TRBV25-1|TRBD1|.|15
TGTGCCAGCAGTGTCCTAACAGGGGATACCGGGGAGCTGTTTTTT
CASSVLTGDTGELFF
>TRBJ2-1|TRBV27|TRBD2|once|17
TGTGCCAGCAGACACCCACGACTAGCGGAAGCCTACAATGAGCAGTTCTTC
CASRHPRLAEAYNEQFF
>TRBJ2-2|TRBV5-5|.|.|14
TGTGCCAGCAGAGGACAGACGAACACCGGGGAGCTGTTTTTT
CASRGQTNTGELFF
>TRBJ2-1|TRBV6-4|TRBD2|.|16
TGTGCCAGCAGGAGGTGGGAGGGCCGATGGTACAATGAGCAGTTCTTC
CASRRWEGRWYNEQFF
>TRBJ2-7|TRBV5-1|.|.|12
TGCGCCAGCAGCTTTCAATCCGGCGAGCAGTACTTC
CASSFQSGEQYF
>TRBJ2-1|TRBV7-7|.|.|16
TGTGCTAGCAGCTCCCTGACTTCAAGCTCCTACAATGAGCAGTTCTTC
CASSSLTSSSYNEQFF
>TRBJ1-2|TRBV19|.|.|14
TGTGCCAGTAGTATTCAGGGACCGGGCTATGGCTACACCTTC
CASSIQGPGYGYTF
>TRBJ2-1|TRBV9|TRBD1|.|16
TGTGCCAGCAGCGTAGGTTGGACAGGGGGCGCGGATGAGCAGTTCTTC
CASSVGWTGGADEQFF
>TRBJ2-5|TRBV5-6|TRBD1|.|16
TGTGCCAGCAGCTTACGTGGGGGTGGACAGGGGGAGACCCAGTACTTC
CASSLRGGGQGETQYF
>TRBJ1-3|TRBV19|.|.|15
TGTGCCAGTAGTGACACCCAGGGTGCTGGAAACACCATATATTTT
CASSDTQGAGNTIYF
>TRBJ1-1|TRBV2|.|.|13
TGTGCCAGCGGTGGGGGGATGAACACTGAAGCTTTCTTT
CASGGGMNTEAFF
>TRBJ2-6|TRBV19|TRBD1|.|21
TGTGCCAGTAGTATTTACGGACAGGCGATCCACCAAGGCTCTGGGGCCAACGTCCTGACTTTC
CASSIYGQAIHQGSGANVLTF
>TRBJ1-2|TRBV5-1|.|.|11
TGCGCCAGCAGCTCGGCGTCAGTGATTAGCTTC
CASSSASVISF
>TRBJ2-7|TRBV6-5|.|.|15
TGTGCCAGCAGTTACCTGACAGGAAGCTCCTACGAGCAGTACTTC
CASSYLTGSSYEQYF
>TRBJ1-4|TRBV6-6|.|.|13
TGTGCCAACAGCCCTGGGGTCAGTGAAAAACTGTTTTTT
CANSPGVSEKLFF
>TRBJ1-4|TRBV6-5|TRBD1|once|15
TGTGCCAGCGGGGGGACAGGTGAAGCTAATGAAAAACTGTTTTTT
CASGGTGEANEKLFF
>TRBJ2-7|TRBV27|TRBD2|.|16
TGTGCCAGCAGTTCCCCCAAGCGGGAGGGTAGGTACGAGCAGTACTTC
CASSSPKREGRYEQYF
>TRBJ2-7|TRBV19|.|once|12
TGTGCCAGTAGTCCTTCGCCCTACGAGCAGTACTTC
CASSPSPYEQYF
>TRBJ2-7|TRBV4-1|.|.|17
TGCGCCAGCAGCCAAGACCGGCTCAGTCGGTACTCATACGAGCAGTACTTC
CASSQDRLSRYSYEQYF
>TRBJ2-7|TRBV28|.|.|17
TGTGCCAGCAGTTATCCGATTAGGGGGGGGATGGGTTACGAGCAGTACTTC
CASSYPIRGGMGYEQYF
>TRBJ1-1|TRBV5-5|.|.|15
TGTGCCAGCAATCTCCAGGTCGGGGATAGGACTGAAGCTTTCTTT
CASNLQVGDRTEAFF